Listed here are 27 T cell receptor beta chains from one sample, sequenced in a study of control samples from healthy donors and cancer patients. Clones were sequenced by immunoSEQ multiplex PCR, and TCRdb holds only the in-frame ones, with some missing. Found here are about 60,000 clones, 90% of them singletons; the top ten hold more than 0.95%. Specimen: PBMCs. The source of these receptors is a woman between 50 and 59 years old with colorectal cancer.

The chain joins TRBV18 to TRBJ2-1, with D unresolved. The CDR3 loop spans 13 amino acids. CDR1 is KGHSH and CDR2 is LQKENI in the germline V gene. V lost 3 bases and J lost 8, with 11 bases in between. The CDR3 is CASSPIMNDEQFF. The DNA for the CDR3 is TGTGCCAGCTCACCTATAATGAACGATGAGCAGTTCTTC.

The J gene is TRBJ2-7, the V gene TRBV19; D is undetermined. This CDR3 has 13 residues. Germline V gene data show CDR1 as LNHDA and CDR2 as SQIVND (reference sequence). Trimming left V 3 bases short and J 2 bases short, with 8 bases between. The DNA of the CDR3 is TGTGCCAGTAGTATGGGTGCGCCCTACGAGCAGTACTTC. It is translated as CASSMGAPYEQYF. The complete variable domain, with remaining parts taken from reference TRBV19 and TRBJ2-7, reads DGGITQSPKYLFRKEGQNVTLSCEQNLNHDAMYWYRQDPGQGLRLIYYSQIVNDFQKGDIAEGYSVSREKKESFPLTVTSAQKNPTAFYLCASSMGAPYEQYFGPGTRLTVT.

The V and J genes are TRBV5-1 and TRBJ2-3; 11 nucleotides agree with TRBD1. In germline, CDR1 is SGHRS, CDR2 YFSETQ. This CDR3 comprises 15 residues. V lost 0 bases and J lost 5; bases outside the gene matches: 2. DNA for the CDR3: TGCGCCAGCAGCTTGGAGGACAGGGGGCAAGATACGCAGTATTTT. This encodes CASSLEDRGQDTQYF.

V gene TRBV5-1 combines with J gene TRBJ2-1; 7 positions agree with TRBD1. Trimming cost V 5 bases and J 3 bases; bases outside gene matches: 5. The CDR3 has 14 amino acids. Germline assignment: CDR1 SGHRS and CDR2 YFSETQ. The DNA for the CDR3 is TGCGCCAGCAGTAGAGGGGGCGACTACAATGAGCAGTTCTTC. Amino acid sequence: CASSRGGDYNEQFF.

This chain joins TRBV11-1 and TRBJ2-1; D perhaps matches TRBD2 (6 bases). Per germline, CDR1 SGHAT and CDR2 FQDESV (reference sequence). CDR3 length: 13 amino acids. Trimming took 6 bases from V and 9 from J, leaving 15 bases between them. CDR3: CASRYSWEAEQFF. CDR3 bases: TGTGCCAGCAGGTACAGCTGGGAGGCTGAGCAGTTCTTC.

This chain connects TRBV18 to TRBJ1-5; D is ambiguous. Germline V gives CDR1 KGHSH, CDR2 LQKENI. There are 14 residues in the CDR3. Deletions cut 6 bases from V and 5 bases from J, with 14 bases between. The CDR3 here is CASSPRTGDQPQHF. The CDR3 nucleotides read TGTGCCAGCTCGCCGAGGACGGGTGATCAGCCCCAGCATTTT.

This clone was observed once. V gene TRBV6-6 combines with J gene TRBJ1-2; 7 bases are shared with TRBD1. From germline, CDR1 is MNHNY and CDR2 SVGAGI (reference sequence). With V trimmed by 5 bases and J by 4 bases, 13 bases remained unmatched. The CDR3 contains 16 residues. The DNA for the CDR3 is TGTGCCAGCAGTGCTTCTCAAGGGGGCGCGATCTATGGCTACACCTTC. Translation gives CASSASQGGAIYGYTF.

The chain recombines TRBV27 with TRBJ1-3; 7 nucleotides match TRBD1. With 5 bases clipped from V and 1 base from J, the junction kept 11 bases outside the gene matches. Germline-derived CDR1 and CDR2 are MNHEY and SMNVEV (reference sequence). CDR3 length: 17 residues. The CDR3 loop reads CASSQLTHRGSGNTIYF. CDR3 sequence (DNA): TGTGCCAGCAGTCAGCTCACCCACAGGGGTTCTGGAAACACCATATATTTT.

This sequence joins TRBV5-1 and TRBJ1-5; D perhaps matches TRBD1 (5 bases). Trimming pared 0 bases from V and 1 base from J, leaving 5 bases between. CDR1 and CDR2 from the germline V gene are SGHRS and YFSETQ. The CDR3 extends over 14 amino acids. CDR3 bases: TGCGCCAGCAGCTTGGGGGGGAGCAATCAGCCCCAGCATTTT. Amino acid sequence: CASSLGGSNQPQHF.

The CDR3 nucleotides read TGTGCCAGCCGACCCAACCCCGACAGGGGAACTGGCTACACCTTC. Residues: CASRPNPDRGTGYTF. V usage is TRBV11-3 and J usage is TRBJ1-2; TRBD1 matches at 8 bases. Unmatched junction bases numbered 15, after V lost 8 bases and J lost 7 bases. There are 15 residues in the CDR3. Germline V CDR1 and CDR2: SGHNT, YENEEA.

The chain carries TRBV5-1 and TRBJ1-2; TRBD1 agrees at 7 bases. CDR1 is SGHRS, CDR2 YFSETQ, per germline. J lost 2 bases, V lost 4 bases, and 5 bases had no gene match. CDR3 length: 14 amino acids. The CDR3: CASSNQQGNYGYTF. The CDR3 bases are TGCGCCAGCAGCAACCAACAGGGGAACTATGGCTACACCTTC.

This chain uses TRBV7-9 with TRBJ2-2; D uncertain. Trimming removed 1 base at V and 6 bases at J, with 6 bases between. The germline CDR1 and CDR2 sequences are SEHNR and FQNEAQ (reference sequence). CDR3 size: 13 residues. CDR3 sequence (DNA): TGTGCCAGCAGCTTAGACTCACCCGGGGAGCTGTTTTTT. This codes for CASSLDSPGELFF.

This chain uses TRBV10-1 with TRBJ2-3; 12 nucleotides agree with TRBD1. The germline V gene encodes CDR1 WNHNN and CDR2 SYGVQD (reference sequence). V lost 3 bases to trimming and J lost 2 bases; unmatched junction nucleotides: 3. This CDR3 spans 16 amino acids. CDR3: CASSDPGQGATDTQYF. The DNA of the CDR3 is TGCGCCAGCAGTGATCCGGGACAGGGGGCCACAGATACGCAGTATTTT.

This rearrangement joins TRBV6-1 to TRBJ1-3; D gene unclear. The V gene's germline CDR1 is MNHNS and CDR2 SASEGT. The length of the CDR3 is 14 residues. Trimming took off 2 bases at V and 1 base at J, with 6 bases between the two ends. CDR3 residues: CASSERQSGNTIYF. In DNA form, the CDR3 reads TGTGCCAGCAGTGAAAGGCAGTCTGGAAACACCATATATTTT.

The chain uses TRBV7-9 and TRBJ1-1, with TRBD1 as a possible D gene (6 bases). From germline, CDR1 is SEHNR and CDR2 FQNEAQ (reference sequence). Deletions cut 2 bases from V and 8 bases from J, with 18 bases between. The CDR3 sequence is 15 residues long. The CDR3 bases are TGTGCCAGCAGCTTAAAGGCCGGGGGGCGCAGCGAAGCTTTCTTT. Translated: CASSLKAGGRSEAFF.

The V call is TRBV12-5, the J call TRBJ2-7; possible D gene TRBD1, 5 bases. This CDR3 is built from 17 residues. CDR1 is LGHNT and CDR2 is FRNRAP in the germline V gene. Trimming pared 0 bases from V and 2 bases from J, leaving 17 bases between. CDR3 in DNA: TGTGCTAGTGGTTTGGTACGGCTAGGGGCGCCCCCCTACGAGCAGTACTTC. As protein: CASGLVRLGAPPYEQYF.

The CDR3 DNA reads as TGTGCCAGTAGTCCTGGGACAGGGTATGGCTACACCTTC. Translated, it gives CASSPGTGYGYTF. The chain links TRBV19 to TRBJ1-2; 9 bases match TRBD1. The V and J ends lost 5 bases and 5 bases, in that order; junction bases with no gene match: 3. Germline V CDR1 and CDR2: LNHDA, SQIVND (reference sequence). The CDR3 runs to 13 residues.

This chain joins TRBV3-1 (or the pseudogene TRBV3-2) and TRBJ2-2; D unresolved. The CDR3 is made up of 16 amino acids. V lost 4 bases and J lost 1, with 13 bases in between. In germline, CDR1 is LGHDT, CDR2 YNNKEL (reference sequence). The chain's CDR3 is CASSPTGVLNTGELFF. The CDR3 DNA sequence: TGTGCCAGCAGCCCGACTGGAGTCTTGAACACCGGGGAGCTGTTTTTT.

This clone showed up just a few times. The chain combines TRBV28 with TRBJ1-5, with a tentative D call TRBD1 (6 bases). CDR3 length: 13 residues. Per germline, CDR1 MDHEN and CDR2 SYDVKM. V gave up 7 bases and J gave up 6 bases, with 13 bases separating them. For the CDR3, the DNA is TGTGCCAGCACGCAGGGGTTATTTCAGCCCCAGCATTTT. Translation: CASTQGLFQPQHF.

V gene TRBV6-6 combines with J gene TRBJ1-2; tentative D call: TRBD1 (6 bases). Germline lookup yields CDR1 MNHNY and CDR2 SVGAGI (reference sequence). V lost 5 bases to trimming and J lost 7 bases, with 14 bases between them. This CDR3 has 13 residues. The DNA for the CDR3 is TGTGCCAGCAGTGGAGGACAGTATGGTGGCTACACCTTC. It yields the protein CASSGGQYGGYTF.

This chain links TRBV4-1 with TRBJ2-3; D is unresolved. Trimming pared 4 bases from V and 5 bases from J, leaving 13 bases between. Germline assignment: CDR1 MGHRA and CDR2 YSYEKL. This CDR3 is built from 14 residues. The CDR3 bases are TGCGCCAGCAGCCCGCGTTCCTTTGTAGATACGCAGTATTTT. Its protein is CASSPRSFVDTQYF.

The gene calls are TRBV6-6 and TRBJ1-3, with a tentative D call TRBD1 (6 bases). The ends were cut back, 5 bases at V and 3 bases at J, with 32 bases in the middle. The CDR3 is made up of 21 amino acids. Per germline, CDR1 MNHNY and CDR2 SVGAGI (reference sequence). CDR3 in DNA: TGTGCCAGCAGTCGCCCCCCCGTAGGGACTGGGCATATCAGGGGTGGAAACACCATATATTTT. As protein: CASSRPPVGTGHIRGGNTIYF.

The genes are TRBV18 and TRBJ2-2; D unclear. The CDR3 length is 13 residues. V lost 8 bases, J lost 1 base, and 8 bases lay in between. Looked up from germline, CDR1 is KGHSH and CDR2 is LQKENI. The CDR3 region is CASTTVNTGELFF. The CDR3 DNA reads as TGTGCCAGCACGACGGTGAACACCGGGGAGCTGTTTTTT.

CDR3 region: CASSFAGKGYTF. CDR3 sequence (DNA): TGTGCCAGCAGTTTTGCAGGGAAGGGCTACACCTTC. This chain connects TRBV28 to TRBJ1-2; weak D call: TRBD1 (5 bases). The germline gives CDR1 MDHEN, CDR2 SYDVKM. There are 12 residues in the CDR3. V was trimmed by 3 bases and J by 8 bases, leaving 10 bases between them.

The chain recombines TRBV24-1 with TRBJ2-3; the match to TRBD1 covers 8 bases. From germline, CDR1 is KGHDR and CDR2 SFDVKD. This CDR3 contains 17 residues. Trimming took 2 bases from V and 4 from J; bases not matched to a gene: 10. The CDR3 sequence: CATSDSDRTGQADTQYF. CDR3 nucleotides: TGTGCCACCAGTGATTCCGACCGGACAGGGCAGGCAGATACGCAGTATTTT.

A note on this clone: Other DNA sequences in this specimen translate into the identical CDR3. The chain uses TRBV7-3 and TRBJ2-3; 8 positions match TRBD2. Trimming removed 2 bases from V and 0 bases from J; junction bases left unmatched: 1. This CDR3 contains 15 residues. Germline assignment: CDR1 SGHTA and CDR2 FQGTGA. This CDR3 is CASSLRGGSTDTQYF. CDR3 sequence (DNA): TGTGCCAGCAGCTTACGGGGGGGAAGCACAGATACGCAGTATTTT.

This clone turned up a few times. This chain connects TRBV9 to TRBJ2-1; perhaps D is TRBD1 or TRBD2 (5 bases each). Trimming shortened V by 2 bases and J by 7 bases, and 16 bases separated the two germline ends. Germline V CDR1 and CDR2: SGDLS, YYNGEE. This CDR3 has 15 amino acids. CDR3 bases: TGTGCCAGCAGCGTTACACTTATTGGGGGAAATGAGCAGTTCTTC. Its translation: CASSVTLIGGNEQFF.